This T cell receptor (beta chain) was found in a study of CD8+ T cells in alopecia areata. Whole-study results and caveats: Unlike in mice, where it was clearer, TCR sharing across patients was less clear, possibly HLA-related.

Germline assignment: CDR1 SGHTA and CDR2 FQGNSA. V gave up 3 bases and J gave up 2 bases, with 11 bases separating them. The CDR3 runs to 14 residues. cDNA serving as the sequencing template came from extracted, reverse transcribed RNA. Clones were sequenced by immunoSEQ multiplex PCR, and TCRdb holds only the in-frame ones, with some missing. There are approximately 82,000 clones in the sample; 51% occur only once, and 5.5% to 6.5% lies in the top ten. Samples from alopecia areata patients were lesional scalp punch biopsies and peripheral blood. PBMCs, the starting material, were the source of sorted CD4+ and CD8+ T cells. Worth noting for this clone: Its antigen is as yet unknown.

Sequencing was performed on NKG2D-high CD8+ T cells sorted from blood. The TCR was taken from a human donor with alopecia areata. The V gene is TRBV7-2, the J gene TRBJ2-7; D is undetermined. CDR3 residues: CASSFGLGTYEQYF. The DNA for the CDR3 is TGTGCCAGCAGCTTCGGGTTAGGGACCTACGAGCAGTACTTC. Full variable domain (remainder filled in from reference TRBV7-2 and TRBJ2-7): GAGVSQSPSNKVTEKGKDVELRCDPISGHTALYWYRQSLGQGLEFLIYFQGNSAPDKSGLPSDRFSAERTGGSVSTLTIQRTQQEDSAVYLCASSFGLGTYEQYFGPGTRLTVT.